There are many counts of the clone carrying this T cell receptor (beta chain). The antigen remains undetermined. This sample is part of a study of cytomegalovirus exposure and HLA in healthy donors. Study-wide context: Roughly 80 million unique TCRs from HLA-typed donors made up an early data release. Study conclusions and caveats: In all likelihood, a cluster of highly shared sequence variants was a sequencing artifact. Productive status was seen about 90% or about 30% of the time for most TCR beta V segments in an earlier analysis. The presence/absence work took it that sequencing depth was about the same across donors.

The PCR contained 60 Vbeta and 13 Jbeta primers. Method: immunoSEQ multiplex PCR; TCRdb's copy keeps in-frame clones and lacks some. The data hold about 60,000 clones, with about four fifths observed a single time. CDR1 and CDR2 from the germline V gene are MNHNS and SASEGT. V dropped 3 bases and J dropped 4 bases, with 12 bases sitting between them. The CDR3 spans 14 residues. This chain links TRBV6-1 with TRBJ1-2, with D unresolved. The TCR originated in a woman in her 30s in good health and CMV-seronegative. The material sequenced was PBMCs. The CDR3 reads CASSEHYGGYGYTF. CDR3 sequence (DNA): TGTGCCAGCAGTGAGCATTACGGAGGCTATGGCTACACCTTC.